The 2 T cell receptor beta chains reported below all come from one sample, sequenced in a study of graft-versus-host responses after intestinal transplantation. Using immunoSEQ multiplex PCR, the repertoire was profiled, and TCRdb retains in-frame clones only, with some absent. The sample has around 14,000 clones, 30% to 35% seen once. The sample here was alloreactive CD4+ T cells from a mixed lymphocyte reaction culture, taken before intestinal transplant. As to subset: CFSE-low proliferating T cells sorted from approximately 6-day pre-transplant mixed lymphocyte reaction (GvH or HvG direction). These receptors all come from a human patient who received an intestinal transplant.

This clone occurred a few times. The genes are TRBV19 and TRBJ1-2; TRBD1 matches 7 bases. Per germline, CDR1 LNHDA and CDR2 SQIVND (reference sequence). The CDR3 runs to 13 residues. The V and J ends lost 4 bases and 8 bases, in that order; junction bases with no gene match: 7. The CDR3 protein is CASSNRQGEGYTF. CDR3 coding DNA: TGTGCCAGTAGTAACCGACAGGGCGAGGGCTACACCTTC.

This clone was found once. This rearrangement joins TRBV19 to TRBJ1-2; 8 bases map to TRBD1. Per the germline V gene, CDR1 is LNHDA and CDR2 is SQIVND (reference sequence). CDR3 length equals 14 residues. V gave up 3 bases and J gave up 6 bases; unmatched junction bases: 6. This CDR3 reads CASSMTGVRNGYTF. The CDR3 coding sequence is TGTGCCAGTAGTATGACAGGGGTTCGGAATGGCTACACCTTC.